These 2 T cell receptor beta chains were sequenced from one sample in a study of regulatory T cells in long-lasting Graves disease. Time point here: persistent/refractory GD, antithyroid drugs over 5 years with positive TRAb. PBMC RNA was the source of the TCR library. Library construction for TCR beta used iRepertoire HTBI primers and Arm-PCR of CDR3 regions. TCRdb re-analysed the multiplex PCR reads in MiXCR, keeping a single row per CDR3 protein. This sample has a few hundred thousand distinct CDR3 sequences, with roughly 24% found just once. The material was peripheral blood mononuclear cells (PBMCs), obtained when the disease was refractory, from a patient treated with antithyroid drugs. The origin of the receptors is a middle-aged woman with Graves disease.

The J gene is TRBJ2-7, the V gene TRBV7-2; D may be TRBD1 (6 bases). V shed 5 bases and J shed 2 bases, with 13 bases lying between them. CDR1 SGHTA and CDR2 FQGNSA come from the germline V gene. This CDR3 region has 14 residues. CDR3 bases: TGTGCCAGCAGCATCGGACAGACAGCCTACGAGCAGTACTTC. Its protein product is CASSIGQTAYEQYF.

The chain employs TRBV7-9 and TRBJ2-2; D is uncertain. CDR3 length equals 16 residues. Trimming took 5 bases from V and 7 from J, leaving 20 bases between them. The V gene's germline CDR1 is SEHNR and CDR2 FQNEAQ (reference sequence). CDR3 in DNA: TGTGCCAGCAGCCCCGAGAACAGAGTGAGGAGCGGGGAGCTGTTTTTT. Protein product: CASSPENRVRSGELFF.